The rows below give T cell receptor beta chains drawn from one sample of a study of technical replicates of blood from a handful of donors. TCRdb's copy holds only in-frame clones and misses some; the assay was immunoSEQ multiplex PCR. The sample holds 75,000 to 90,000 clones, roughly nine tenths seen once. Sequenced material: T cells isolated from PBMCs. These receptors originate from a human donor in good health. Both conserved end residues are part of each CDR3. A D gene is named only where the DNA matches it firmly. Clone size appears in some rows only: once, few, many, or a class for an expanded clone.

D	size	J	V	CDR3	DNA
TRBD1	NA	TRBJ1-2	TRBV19	CASSISPQGAQIRVDYGYTF	TGTGCCAGTAGTATATCCCCCCAGGGGGCGCAGATCCGGGTTGACTATGGCTACACCTTC
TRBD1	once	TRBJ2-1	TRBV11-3	CASSLVRHRDRNHSYNEQFF	TGTGCCAGCAGCTTAGTTAGACACCGGGACAGAAACCACTCCTACAATGAGCAGTTCTTC
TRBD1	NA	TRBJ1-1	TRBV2	CASSEVGGQGYGTEAFF	TGTGCCAGCAGTGAAGTTGGGGGACAGGGCTACGGCACTGAAGCTTTCTTT
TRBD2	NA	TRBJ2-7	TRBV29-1	CSVRPRREGAYEQYF	TGCAGCGTTCGGCCCAGGCGGGAGGGGGCCTACGAGCAGTACTTC
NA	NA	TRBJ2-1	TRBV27	CASSLPRNRAQGNEQFF	TGTGCCAGCAGTCTTCCTCGGAACAGGGCCCAAGGAAATGAGCAGTTCTTC
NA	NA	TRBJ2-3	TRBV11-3	CASSLRTDTQYF	TGTGCCAGCAGCCTACGTACAGATACGCAGTATTTT
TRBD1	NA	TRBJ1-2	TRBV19	CASRTTGRDYGYTF	TGTGCCAGTAGGACGACAGGGCGTGACTATGGCTACACCTTC
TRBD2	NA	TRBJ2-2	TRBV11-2	CASSFLTSAGELFF	TGTGCCAGCAGCTTTTTGACTAGCGCCGGGGAGCTGTTTTTT
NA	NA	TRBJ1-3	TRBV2	CASKNSFYPSNSGNTIYF	TGTGCCAGCAAGAACAGCTTTTACCCATCTAACTCTGGAAACACCATATATTTT
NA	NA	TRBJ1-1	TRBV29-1	CSVNRDGGTEAFF	TGCAGCGTGAACAGGGATGGTGGCACTGAAGCTTTCTTT
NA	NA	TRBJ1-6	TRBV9	CASSLRDISSPLHF	TGTGCCAGCAGCCTTCGGGACATCTCTTCACCCCTCCACTTT
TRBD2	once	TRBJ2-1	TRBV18	CASSPPQILAGANNEQFF	TGTGCCAGCTCACCACCTCAAATTCTAGCGGGGGCAAACAATGAGCAGTTCTTC
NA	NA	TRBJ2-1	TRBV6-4	CASSRSSSYNEQFF	TGTGCCAGCAGTAGATCTAGCTCCTACAATGAGCAGTTCTTC
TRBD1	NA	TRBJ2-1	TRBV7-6	CASSHDRGINNEQFF	TGTGCCAGCAGCCATGACAGGGGAATCAACAATGAGCAGTTCTTC
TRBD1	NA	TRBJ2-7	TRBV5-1	CASSLAPSGGFSLDEQYF	TGCGCCAGCAGCTTGGCGCCCTCAGGGGGATTCTCTCTTGACGAGCAGTACTTC
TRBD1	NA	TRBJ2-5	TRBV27	CASSLAQGAGETQYF	TGTGCCAGCAGTTTGGCACAGGGGGCTGGGGAGACCCAGTACTTC
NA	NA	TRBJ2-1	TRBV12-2	CASRLEEYFSGGDNEQFF	TGTGCAAGTCGCTTAGAGGAATACTTTAGCGGGGGTGACAATGAGCAGTTCTTC
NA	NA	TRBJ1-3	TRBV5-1	CASKRTDHSGNTIYF	TGCGCCAGCAAGAGGACAGACCACTCTGGAAACACCATATATTTT
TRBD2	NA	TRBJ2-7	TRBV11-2	CASSLEGLAGGSSYEQYF	TGTGCCAGCAGCTTAGAGGGACTAGCGGGAGGAAGCTCCTACGAGCAGTACTTC
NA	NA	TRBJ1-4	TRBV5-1	CASSQAGVEWSGEKLFF	TGCGCCAGCAGCCAGGCGGGTGTTGAGTGGAGTGGCGAAAAACTGTTTTTT
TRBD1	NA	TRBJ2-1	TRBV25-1	CASRRTGSHEQFF	TGTGCCAGCAGGAGGACAGGGTCCCATGAGCAGTTCTTC
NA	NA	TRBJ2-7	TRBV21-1	CASSPLNGGNYEQYF	TGTGCCAGCAGCCCCTTGAATGGGGGGAACTACGAGCAGTACTTC
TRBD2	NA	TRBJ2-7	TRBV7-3	CASSSGLAPYEQYF	TGTGCCAGCAGCTCAGGACTAGCGCCCTACGAGCAGTACTTC
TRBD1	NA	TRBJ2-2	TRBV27	CASSLQGGLPTGELFF	TGTGCCAGCAGTTTGCAAGGGGGCCTTCCCACCGGGGAGCTGTTTTTT
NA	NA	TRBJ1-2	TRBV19	CASSGRTGGYTF	TGTGCCAGTAGTGGAAGGACTGGGGGCTACACCTTC
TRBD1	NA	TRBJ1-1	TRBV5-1	CASRTPGTGSPEAFF	TGCGCCAGCAGGACCCCGGGGACAGGGTCACCTGAAGCTTTCTTT